This T cell receptor beta chain came from a study of identical twins. Overall study results and limits: Beta out-of-frame sequences showed weaker excess sharing between twins.

TCRdb used MiXCR to reprocess the 5' RACE reads, holding one entry per CDR3 protein. Of 540,000 or so distinct CDR3 sequences listed, approximately 20% were seen once; the top ten hold roughly 0.5%. This clonotype was found a few times. Antigen: not known. The J segment lost 4 bases and the V segment lost 8 bases, leaving 4 bases of the junction unmatched. The CDR3 runs to 13 residues. Germline V CDR1 and CDR2: MDHEN, SYDVKM. This sample was also put to use in a study of yellow fever vaccine responses in identical twins.

This receptor was identified in a woman between 18 and 29 years old in good health. Sequenced input: CD4+ T cells sorted from blood. The chain has TRBV28 and TRBJ2-2; 7 nucleotides line up with TRBD1. This chain's CDR3 is CASYPGGTGELFF. CDR3 DNA sequence: TGTGCCAGCTATCCAGGGGGCACCGGGGAGCTGTTTTTT. Full variable domain (rest looked up from reference TRBV28 and TRBJ2-2): DVKVTQSSRYLVKRTGEKVFLECVQDMDHENMFWYRQDPGLGLRLIYFSYDVKMKEKGDIPEGYSVSREKKERFSLILESASTNQTSMYLCASYPGGTGELFFGEGSRLTVL.